This TCR beta chain is drawn from a study of technical replicates of blood from a handful of donors. Sequencing was performed with immunoSEQ multiplex PCR; in TCRdb, only in-frame clones are kept and a portion is missing. Of 62,000 or so clones in the sample, 87% were seen once. Trimming pared 4 bases from V and 4 bases from J, leaving 15 bases between. Per the germline V gene, CDR1 is SGDLS and CDR2 is YYNGEE. This CDR3 is 15 amino acids long. The sequenced sample consisted of PBMCs. The TCR sequence derives from a human donor in good health. Some clones in this sample may be carry-over from other donors' samples. This rearrangement joins TRBV9 to TRBJ1-3; TRBD1 might be the D (5 bases). As DNA, the CDR3 is TGTGCCAGCAGCCCCACGGGCCCAGGGGGAAACACCATATATTTT. It is translated as CASSPTGPGGNTIYF. The complete variable domain, with remaining parts taken from reference TRBV9 and TRBJ1-3, reads DSGVTQTPKHLITATGQRVTLRCSPRSGDLSVYWYQQSLDQGLQFLIQYYNGEERAKGNILERFSAQQFPDLHSELNLSSLELGDSALYFCASSPTGPGGNTIYFGEGSWLTVV.